This T cell receptor (beta chain) was recovered during a study of blood T cell repertoires in COVID-19. Germline CDR1 is SGHTA and CDR2 is FQGNSA. The CDR3 is 15 amino acids. The V and J ends lost 2 bases and 8 bases respectively, with 17 bases between them. Some clones are missing from TCRdb's copy, which holds only in-frame ones; the method was immunoSEQ multiplex PCR. The table shows 240,000 or so clones, with around 83% occurring only once. The chain is built from TRBV7-2 and TRBJ2-3; the D is unclear. The sample taken for sequencing was peripheral blood. The clonotype originates from a woman aged 18-29 years with acute or convalescent COVID-19. Written as DNA, the CDR3 is TGTGCCAGCAGCTTATATGGCTTTGCCGATATTACGCAGTATTTT. Translated, it gives CASSLYGFADITQYF.